Following are 20 T cell receptor beta chains from one sample sequenced in a study of blood T cell repertoires in COVID-19. Data came from immunoSEQ multiplex PCR; TCRdb stores just in-frame clones and leaves some out. The repertoire holds 300,000 to 400,000 clones, with 91% as singletons. Sequencing input: peripheral blood. The receptors stem from a woman between 18 and 30 years old who had recovered from COVID-19.

This clone was seen a single time. The chain has TRBV5-1 and TRBJ1-1, with 12 bases fitting TRBD1. CDR1 is SGHRS and CDR2 is YFSETQ in the germline V gene. Trimming at V came to 2 bases and at J to 3 bases, leaving 11 bases not matched to a gene. This CDR3 spans 18 amino acids. The CDR3 DNA follows: TGCGCCAGCAGCTTAAGGCCCGGGACAGGGGGCTTTGACACTGAAGCTTTCTTT. Protein: CASSLRPGTGGFDTEAFF.

V and J are TRBV6-1 and TRBJ2-7; 7 bases fit TRBD2. Looked up from germline, CDR1 is MNHNS and CDR2 is SASEGT. The CDR3 has 15 residues. Losses at the gene ends were 2 bases for V and 3 bases for J; bases not matched to a gene: 7. The CDR3 DNA is TGTGCCAGCAGTGAAAGGGCGGGAGTCGTCTACGAGCAGTACGTC. Its protein product is CASSERAGVVYEQYV.

This chain joins TRBV9 and TRBJ1-6; 12 bases match TRBD1. J lost 11 bases, V lost 2 bases, and 5 bases had no gene match. Germline CDR1 is SGDLS and CDR2 is YYNGEE. The CDR3 covers 15 residues. In nucleotides, the CDR3 is TGTGCCAGCAGCGTCCGGGACAGGGGGCTGACACCCCTCCACTTT. The encoded protein is CASSVRDRGLTPLHF.

V is TRBV11-3 and J is TRBJ2-7; 14 bases line up with TRBD2. The CDR3 sequence is 19 residues long. Per the germline V gene, CDR1 is SGHNT and CDR2 is YENEEA. V shed 4 bases and J 7 bases; nucleotides not matched to a gene: 18. Here the CDR3 reads CASSSPGTSGSRGLREQYV. The CDR3 nucleotides read TGTGCCAGCAGCTCACCAGGGACTAGCGGGAGTCGGGGACTTCGAGAGCAGTACGTC.

The chain employs TRBV6-2 or TRBV6-3 and TRBJ2-3, with 10 bases lining up with TRBD2. The CDR3 spans 19 residues. The J segment lost 1 base and the V segment lost 2 bases, leaving 12 bases of the junction unmatched. Germline V gives CDR1 MNHEY, CDR2 SVGEGT. The CDR3 DNA reads TGTGCCAGCAGTTACAGATTAGCGGGAGGTTTATTAGGCACAGATACGCAGTATTTT. It codes for CASSYRLAGGLLGTDTQYF.

The chain carries TRBV5-1 and TRBJ2-1; 12 bases map to TRBD1. The V segment lost 0 bases and the J segment 8 bases; nucleotides outside the gene matches: 9. Germline-derived CDR1 and CDR2 are SGHRS and YFSETQ. This CDR3 contains 17 residues. CDR3 loop: CASSLVGGQGARYEQFF. CDR3 DNA: TGCGCCAGCAGCTTGGTCGGGGGACAGGGGGCTAGATATGAGCAGTTCTTC. Full variable domain (rest looked up from reference TRBV5-1 and TRBJ2-1): KAGVTQTPRYLIKTRGQQVTLSCSPISGHRSVSWYQQTPGQGLQFLFEYFSETQRNKGNFPGRFSGRQFSNSRSEMNVSTLELGDSALYLCASSLVGGQGARYEQFFGPGTRLTVL.

The chain is built from TRBV11-3 and TRBJ2-2, with TRBD2 matching over 10 bases. The trim removed 5 bases at V and 4 bases at J, leaving 7 bases unmatched. Germline V gives CDR1 SGHNT, CDR2 YENEEA. The CDR3 is 16 amino acids. The CDR3 spells CASSPRSGRRTGELFF. For the CDR3, the DNA is TGTGCCAGCAGCCCCCGTAGCGGGAGGCGCACCGGGGAGCTGTTTTTT. The full variable domain, completed using reference TRBV11-3 and TRBJ2-2, is EAGVVQSPRYKIIEKKQPVAFWCNPISGHNTLYWYLQNLGQGPELLIRYENEEAVDDSQLPKDRFSAERLKGVDSTLKIQPAELGDSAVYLCASSPRSGRRTGELFFGEGSRLTVL.

The rearrangement links TRBV5-4 to TRBJ2-3; weak D call: TRBD2 (5 bases). CDR1 SGHNT and CDR2 YYREEE come from the germline V gene (reference sequence). CDR3 length: 16 residues. V lost 0 bases, J lost 4 bases, and 15 bases lay in between. Here the CDR3 DNA reads TGTGCCAGCAGCTTGGGGCTAGCAGGAATCGCAGATACGCAGTATTTT. Protein: CASSLGLAGIADTQYF.

This sequence joins TRBV7-2 and TRBJ1-2, with a possible D match to TRBD1 (6 bases). The germline V gene encodes CDR1 SGHTA and CDR2 FQGNSA. The CDR3 is 14 amino acids. The V end was cut by 6 bases, the J end by 4 bases, with 15 bases between. As DNA, the CDR3 is TGTGCCAGCAGGCTTCCAGGGGTTTCCTATGGCTACACCTTC. As protein: CASRLPGVSYGYTF.

This clone qualifies as medium-sized. V and J are TRBV18 and TRBJ1-1, with 9 bases aligning to TRBD1. The germline V gene has CDR1 KGHSH and CDR2 LQKENI. V shed 2 bases, J shed 6 bases, and the junction held 4 bases outside the gene matches. CDR3 length: 14 residues. CDR3 nucleotides: TGTGCCAGCTCACCAGACAGGGGGGCTCCTGAAGCTTTCTTT. This gives the protein CASSPDRGAPEAFF. Variable domain in full (rest from reference TRBV18 and TRBJ1-1): NAGVMQNPRHLVRRRGQEARLRCSPMKGHSHVYWYRQLPEEGLKFMVYLQKENIIDESGMPKERFSAEFPKEGPSILRIQQVVRGDSAAYFCASSPDRGAPEAFFGQGTRLTVV.

V is TRBV23-1 and J is TRBJ2-7; D might be TRBD1 (6 bases). TRBV23-1 qualifies as an ORF whose function is uncertain. V was clipped by 4 bases and J by 6 bases, with 13 bases between them. The CDR3 sequence is 13 residues long. The CDR3 nucleotides read TGCGCCAGCAGTCCCAGGGGATCGGGCGAGCAGTACGTC. It specifies CASSPRGSGEQYV.

V gene TRBV5-1 combines with J gene TRBJ2-1; 14 bases line up with TRBD2. This CDR3 has 19 amino acids. CDR1 is SGHRS, CDR2 YFSETQ, per germline. With 4 bases clipped from V and 2 bases from J, the junction kept 11 bases outside the gene matches. In DNA, the CDR3 is TGCGCCAGCAGCGGGGGACTAGCGGGAGACCGGTTTACCTACAATGAGCAGTTCTTC. This gives the protein CASSGGLAGDRFTYNEQFF.

The J gene is TRBJ1-6, the V gene TRBV18, with D perhaps matching TRBD1 (6 bases). Germline V gives CDR1 KGHSH, CDR2 LQKENI. The CDR3 totals 17 residues. V lost 2 bases and J 9 bases, leaving 20 bases between the germline ends. The chain's CDR3 is CASSPSPRTALGSPLHF. The CDR3, as DNA: TGTGCCAGCTCACCATCACCAAGGACAGCTCTCGGTTCACCCCTCCACTTT. Drawing the rest from reference TRBV18 and TRBJ1-6, the complete variable domain is NAGVMQNPRHLVRRRGQEARLRCSPMKGHSHVYWYRQLPEEGLKFMVYLQKENIIDESGMPKERFSAEFPKEGPSILRIQQVVRGDSAAYFCASSPSPRTALGSPLHFGNGTRLTVT.

The chain uses TRBV5-1 and TRBJ2-5, with D tentatively TRBD2 (6 bases). From germline, CDR1 is SGHRS and CDR2 YFSETQ. V dropped 4 bases and J dropped 3 bases, with 10 bases sitting between them. CDR3 length: 13 residues. The CDR3 nucleotides read TGCGCCAGCAGCCTCGGCGGGGAAGAGACCCAGTACTTC. Amino acids: CASSLGGEETQYF.

A single count supports this clone. The chain has TRBV28 and TRBJ2-2, with a possible D match to TRBD1 (5 bases). The V and J ends lost 3 bases and 1 base respectively, with 18 bases between them. Per germline, CDR1 MDHEN and CDR2 SYDVKM. The CDR3 has 18 residues. CDR3 loop: CASSFWAGRNLNTGELFF. As DNA, the CDR3 is TGTGCCAGCAGTTTCTGGGCAGGGCGGAACCTGAACACCGGGGAGCTGTTTTTT.

About this clone itself: One junction end does not reproduce the germline sequence, and a read error may be involved. CDR3: CATSSLAGGYNEQFF. CDR3 bases: TGTGCCACCAGTTCCCTAGCGGGAGGGTACAATGAGCAGTTCTTC. J is TRBJ2-1 and V is TRBV6-5; 12 nucleotides agree with TRBD2. There are 15 residues in the CDR3. Germline V CDR1 and CDR2: MNHEY, SVGAGI.

The count of this clone is one. The chain couples TRBV5-1 to TRBJ2-5; D may be TRBD1 (7 bases). This CDR3 region has 15 residues. Germline V gene sequence: CDR1 SGHRS, CDR2 YFSETQ. V was trimmed by 7 bases and J by 3 bases, leaving 19 bases between them. CDR3 nucleotide sequence: TGCGCCAGCGGAGGGACCGGGACAGCGGAAGAGACCCAGTACTTC. Amino acids: CASGGTGTAEETQYF. Variable domain in full (rest from reference TRBV5-1 and TRBJ2-5): KAGVTQTPRYLIKTRGQQVTLSCSPISGHRSVSWYQQTPGQGLQFLFEYFSETQRNKGNFPGRFSGRQFSNSRSEMNVSTLELGDSALYLCASGGTGTAEETQYFGPGTRLLVL.

The chain couples TRBV11-2 to TRBJ2-7, with D perhaps TRBD2 (6 bases). V lost 0 bases, J lost 5 bases, and 23 bases lay in between. The CDR3 totals 18 residues. The germline V gene encodes CDR1 SGHAT and CDR2 FQNNGV. The CDR3 bases are TGTGCCAGCAGCTTAGATATTTGGGGAGCGGGCCATAGTCACGAGCAGTACGTC. It yields the protein CASSLDIWGAGHSHEQYV.

V usage is TRBV7-2 and J usage is TRBJ1-1, with D unresolved. Between the trimmed V and J ends, which lost 2 bases and 4 bases, there was a span of 11 bases. Germline CDR1 SGHTA, CDR2 FQGNSA. The CDR3 spans 14 residues. DNA of the CDR3: TGTGCCAGCAGCTTATACGGTTTGAGCACTGAAGCTTTCTTT. Its translation is CASSLYGLSTEAFF.

There are a few counts of this clone. The chain carries TRBV9 and TRBJ1-6, with 9 bases lining up with TRBD1. The CDR3 extends over 16 amino acids. Germline CDR1 reads SGDLS; CDR2 reads YYNGEE. After removal of 3 bases from V and 5 bases from J, the junction contained 6 bases not matched to a gene. Here the CDR3 DNA reads TGTGCCAGCAGCGCTGACAGGGGGTGGCATAATTCACCCCTCCACTTT. This translates into CASSADRGWHNSPLHF.